This T cell receptor (beta chain) derives from a study of control samples from healthy donors and cancer patients. Generated by immunoSEQ multiplex PCR, the TCRdb table keeps only in-frame clones and is missing some. The repertoire holds about 110,000 clones, with roughly four fifths as singletons. CDR1 and CDR2 from the germline V gene are MGHRA and YSYEKL. The V end lost 0 bases, the J end lost 7 bases, and 13 bases lay between the germline ends. The CDR3 length is 15 residues. This clone has only a few counts. This chain joins TRBV4-1 and TRBJ1-5; D is ambiguous. The TCR originated in a man aged 18 to 29 in good health. The source material was blood. The CDR3 here is CASSQDSRVGQPQHF. CDR3 DNA: TGCGCCAGCAGCCAAGATTCACGGGTAGGACAGCCCCAGCATTTT.